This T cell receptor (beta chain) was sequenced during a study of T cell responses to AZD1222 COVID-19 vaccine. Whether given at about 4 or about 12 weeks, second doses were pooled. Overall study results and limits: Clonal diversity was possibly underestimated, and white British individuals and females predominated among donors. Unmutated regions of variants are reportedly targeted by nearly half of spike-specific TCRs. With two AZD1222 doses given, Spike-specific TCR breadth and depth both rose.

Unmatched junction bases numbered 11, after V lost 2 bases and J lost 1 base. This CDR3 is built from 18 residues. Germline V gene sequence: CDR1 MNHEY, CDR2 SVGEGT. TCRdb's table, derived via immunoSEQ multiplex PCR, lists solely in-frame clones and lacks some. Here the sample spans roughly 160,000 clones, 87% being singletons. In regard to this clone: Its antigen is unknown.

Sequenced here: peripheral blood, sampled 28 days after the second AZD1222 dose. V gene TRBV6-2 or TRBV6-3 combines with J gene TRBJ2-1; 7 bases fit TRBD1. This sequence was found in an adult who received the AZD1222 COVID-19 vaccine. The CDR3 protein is CASSYMGQTGWSYNEQFF. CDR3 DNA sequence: TGTGCCAGCAGTTACATGGGGCAGACAGGGTGGTCCTACAATGAGCAGTTCTTC.